Below, 20 T cell receptor beta chains from the same sample are listed, as sequenced in a study of somatic mutations in cytotoxic T cells in rheumatoid arthritis. Some clones are missing from TCRdb's copy, which holds only in-frame ones; the method was immunoSEQ multiplex PCR. The table lists some 30,000 clones, around 86% of them singletons. Sequenced material: CD8+ T cells sorted from blood. These receptors all stem from an adult with rheumatoid arthritis.

This clone appeared a single time. The J gene is TRBJ2-1, the V gene TRBV5-6, with a possible D match to TRBD1 (5 bases). V was clipped by 3 bases and J by 3 bases, with 16 bases between them. CDR3 length: 16 residues. CDR1 is SGHDT and CDR2 is YYEEEE in the germline V gene. The CDR3 coding sequence is TGTGCCAGCAGCTCGGACACAAAGGGCGTCTACAATGAGCAGTTCTTC. This sequence encodes CASSSDTKGVYNEQFF.

The J gene is TRBJ2-1, the V gene TRBV6-5, with TRBD2 identical over 10 bases. Trimming at V came to 2 bases and at J to 8 bases, leaving 9 bases not matched to a gene. The germline gives CDR1 MNHEY, CDR2 SVGAGI. This CDR3 region has 16 residues. CDR3 loop: CASSYTSGIIGDEQFF. The CDR3 DNA is TGTGCCAGCAGTTACACTAGCGGGATTATTGGGGATGAGCAGTTCTTC.

The V gene is TRBV14, the J gene TRBJ2-1; 8 nucleotides match TRBD2. CDR3 length: 15 amino acids. The trim removed 2 bases at V and 5 bases at J, leaving 5 bases unmatched. CDR1 SGHDN and CDR2 FVKESK come from the germline V gene. In nucleotides, the CDR3 is TGTGCCAGCAGCCAACGACTAGCGTACGACAATGAGCAGTTCTTC. It codes for CASSQRLAYDNEQFF.

The chain joins TRBV14 to TRBJ1-1, with D unresolved. Looked up from germline, CDR1 is SGHDN and CDR2 is FVKESK. The CDR3 spans 11 residues. The V and J ends lost 0 bases and 11 bases respectively, with 7 bases between them. As DNA, the CDR3 is TGTGCCAGCAGCCAAGATGGAGTGGCTTTCTTT. Protein product: CASSQDGVAFF. Full variable domain (outside the CDR3, taken from reference TRBV14 and TRBJ1-1): EAGVTQFPSHSVIEKGQTVTLRCDPISGHDNLYWYRRVMGKEIKFLLHFVKESKQDESGMPNNRFLAERTGGTYSTLKVQPAELEDSGVYFCASSQDGVAFFGQGTRLTVV.

The J gene is TRBJ2-6, the V gene TRBV7-8; 7 bases are shared with TRBD1. Losses at the gene ends were 3 bases for V and 0 bases for J; bases not matched to a gene: 8. CDR3 length: 18 amino acids. Germline V gene sequence: CDR1 SGHVS, CDR2 FQNEAQ. CDR3 in DNA: TGTGCCAGCAGCTTGACAGGGTTGGTTGACTCTGGGGCCAACGTCCTGACTTTC. Protein sequence: CASSLTGLVDSGANVLTF.

The genes are TRBV6-4 and TRBJ2-1; D is possibly TRBD2 (6 bases). The germline V and J ends were trimmed by 3 bases and 2 bases, with 14 bases remaining between them. The length of the CDR3 is 16 residues. Germline V gene sequence: CDR1 MRHNA, CDR2 SNTAGT. This chain's CDR3 is CASSESRAGPYNEQFF. DNA for the CDR3: TGTGCCAGCAGTGAGTCCCGAGCGGGTCCCTACAATGAGCAGTTCTTC.

The rearrangement uses TRBV5-6 and TRBJ2-1; D not certain. Trimming took 1 base from V and 7 from J, leaving 3 bases between them. Germline V gene lookup returns CDR1 SGHDT and CDR2 YYEEEE. The CDR3 loop spans 11 amino acids. The CDR3 region has the DNA TGTGCCAGCAGCTTGAGGAATGAGCAGTTCTTC. Protein: CASSLRNEQFF.

This chain links TRBV4-1 with TRBJ1-5; D possibly corresponds to TRBD1 (6 bases). Germline CDR1 reads MGHRA; CDR2 reads YSYEKL. The CDR3 is made up of 14 amino acids. The V end lost 1 base, the J end lost 5 bases, and 9 bases lay between the germline ends. In DNA, the CDR3 is TGCGCCAGCAGCCAAGGCGGGGGCTATCAGCCCCAGCATTTT. It codes for CASSQGGGYQPQHF.

V is TRBV2 and J is TRBJ2-3, with 8 bases aligning to TRBD2. This CDR3 contains 17 residues. Germline CDR1 reads SNHLY; CDR2 reads FYNNEI. V dropped 2 bases and J dropped 1; count of bases not matched to a gene: 8. CDR3 region: CASSEMGAGGGTDTQYF. The DNA for the CDR3 is TGTGCCAGCAGTGAAATGGGGGCGGGGGGAGGCACAGATACGCAGTATTTT. The variable domain in full, completed from reference TRBV2 and TRBJ2-3, reads EPEVTQTPSHQVTQMGQEVILRCVPISNHLYFYWYRQILGQKVEFLVSFYNNEISEKSEIFDDQFSVERPDGSNFTLKIRSTKLEDSAMYFCASSEMGAGGGTDTQYFGPGTRLTVL.

The chain is built from TRBV5-4 and TRBJ2-7; weak D call: TRBD1 (6 bases). Germline assignment: CDR1 SGHNT and CDR2 YYREEE (reference sequence). V was pared by 7 bases and J by 0 bases, with 11 bases between. This CDR3 region has 13 residues. For the CDR3, the DNA is TGTGCCAGCCAGCCGGACAGCTCCTACGAGCAGTACTTC. It yields the protein CASQPDSSYEQYF.

The chain links TRBV14 to TRBJ1-4; no definite D call. Germline CDR1 reads SGHDN; CDR2 reads FVKESK. There are 14 residues in the CDR3. Trimming removed 2 bases from V and 8 bases from J, with 12 bases in between. As DNA, the CDR3 is TGTGCCAGCAGCCAACGGAGGGCCAGGGAAAAACTGTTTTTT. Residues: CASSQRRAREKLFF. The variable domain in full, completed from reference TRBV14 and TRBJ1-4, reads EAGVTQFPSHSVIEKGQTVTLRCDPISGHDNLYWYRRVMGKEIKFLLHFVKESKQDESGMPNNRFLAERTGGTYSTLKVQPAELEDSGVYFCASSQRRAREKLFFGSGTQLSVL.

The CDR3 protein is CASSSPSGTGNTEAFF. The CDR3 nucleotides read TGTGCCAGCAGCTCACCCTCCGGGACAGGGAACACTGAAGCTTTCTTT. This chain links TRBV11-2 with TRBJ1-1; 8 bases align to TRBD1. The CDR3 extends over 16 amino acids. CDR1 is SGHAT, CDR2 FQNNGV, per germline. With 4 bases clipped from V and 1 base from J, the junction kept 8 bases outside the gene matches. The full variable domain, in which reference TRBV11-2 and TRBJ1-1 provide the parts outside the CDR3, is EAGVAQSPRYKIIEKRQSVAFWCNPISGHATLYWYQQILGQGPKLLIQFQNNGVVDDSQLPKDRFSAERLKGVDSTLKIQPAKLEDSAVYLCASSSPSGTGNTEAFFGQGTRLTVV.

The V gene is TRBV27, the J gene TRBJ2-7, with D possibly being TRBD2 (6 bases). The germline V and J ends were trimmed by 8 bases and 6 bases, with 23 bases remaining between them. The CDR3 has 15 amino acids. The germline gives CDR1 MNHEY, CDR2 SMNVEV (reference sequence). The CDR3 coding sequence is TGTGCCAGCTCTCTAATGGGAGGAAGGTATGGCGAGCAGTACTTC. Its protein product is CASSLMGGRYGEQYF.

The rearrangement joins TRBV2 to TRBJ1-3; D ambiguous. The V gene's germline CDR1 is SNHLY and CDR2 FYNNEI. Trimming cost V 3 bases and J 4 bases, with 13 bases left between them. CDR3 length: 15 residues. CDR3 residues: CASSEGALAGNTIYF. CDR3 coding DNA: TGTGCCAGCAGTGAGGGAGCTCTTGCAGGAAACACCATATATTTT.

The chain has TRBV13 and TRBJ2-3; 11 positions match TRBD2. The CDR3 length is 17 residues. The V gene end was trimmed by 3 bases and the J gene end by 2 bases; junction bases not matched to a gene: 7. Germline V gene sequence: CDR1 PRHDT, CDR2 FYEKMQ (reference sequence). For the CDR3, the DNA is TGTGCCAGCAGCTTGGGACTAGCGGAGCCCTTCACAGATACGCAGTATTTT. This encodes CASSLGLAEPFTDTQYF.

V and J are TRBV4-1 and TRBJ1-1, with D possibly TRBD1 on 5 matching bases. V was cut by 4 bases and J by 2 bases, with 11 bases left in between. The CDR3 has 14 amino acids. Germline loops: CDR1 MGHRA, CDR2 YSYEKL. CDR3 DNA: TGCGCCAGCAGCCTCGGACATACCAACACTGAAGCTTTCTTT. Protein sequence: CASSLGHTNTEAFF.

V usage is TRBV6-5 and J usage is TRBJ2-5; D uncertain. The germline gives CDR1 MNHEY, CDR2 SVGAGI. Trimming removed 5 bases at V and 5 bases at J, with 18 bases between. This CDR3 comprises 15 residues. The CDR3, as DNA: TGTGCCAGCAGTCACCCCCCAATACTAATGGAGACCCAGTACTTC. This gives the protein CASSHPPILMETQYF.

The chain combines TRBV2 with TRBJ1-1; TRBD1 matches at 7 bases. The J segment lost 5 bases and the V segment lost 6 bases, leaving 6 bases of the junction unmatched. The CDR3 extends over 13 amino acids. Germline CDR1 reads SNHLY; CDR2 reads FYNNEI. The CDR3 DNA is TGTGCCAGCAGAAAGGGACAGCGAACTGAAGCTTTCTTT. Its translation is CASRKGQRTEAFF.

The chain links TRBV9 to TRBJ1-2; TRBD1 agrees at 10 bases. J was trimmed by 8 bases and V by 5 bases; bases with no gene match: 6. This CDR3 is built from 13 residues. The germline V gene encodes CDR1 SGDLS and CDR2 YYNGEE. The CDR3 DNA follows: TGTGCCAGCAGTGGGGACAGGGGTGGCGGCTACACCTTC. Residues: CASSGDRGGGYTF.

The chain recombines TRBV4-1 with TRBJ2-1, with 10 nucleotides matching TRBD2. Unmatched junction bases numbered 3, after V lost 1 base and J lost 0 bases. Germline V gene data show CDR1 as MGHRA and CDR2 as YSYEKL. The length of the CDR3 is 17 residues. The CDR3 bases are TGCGCCAGCAGCCAAGGACTAGCGGGTCTCTCCTACAATGAGCAGTTCTTC. This codes for CASSQGLAGLSYNEQFF.